This entry describes one TCR beta chain. V was cut by 0 bases and J by 8 bases, with 10 bases left in between. This CDR3 has 13 amino acids. CDR1 and CDR2 from the germline V gene are MNHEY and SMNVEV (reference sequence). The method was immunoSEQ multiplex PCR; TCRdb's version includes in-frame clones alone and lacks a portion of them. The sample holds nearly 110,000 clones, about 90% seen once. The sample is drawn from a study of T cell changes during pregnancy in multiple sclerosis. The material sequenced was peripheral blood, taken before pregnancy. The TCR was taken from a female donor with multiple sclerosis, enrolled in a pregnancy study. The chain uses TRBV27 and TRBJ1-2, with D possibly being TRBD1 (6 bases). This chain's CDR3 is CASSLSSRGGYTF. As DNA, the CDR3 is TGTGCCAGCAGTTTATCTTCCAGGGGAGGCTACACCTTC.